This T cell receptor beta chain comes out of a study of T cells in Graves' hyperthyroidism and ophthalmopathy. The CDR3 is made up of 15 amino acids. The germline V and J ends were trimmed by 6 bases and 4 bases, with 22 bases remaining between them. Germline lookup yields CDR1 DFQATT and CDR2 SNEGSKA (reference sequence). Diagnosis of hyperthyroidism was new in patients aged 18 to 65, and its duration was under 2 months. Those patients with uncontrolled infection, other autoimmune disease, pregnancy or lactation were excluded. Amplification yielded TCR beta CDR3 regions, with RNA transcripts as the source. HTBI primers drove first-round RT-PCR of the TCR CDR3. TCRdb used MiXCR to reprocess the multiplex PCR reads, holding one entry per CDR3 protein. The profile shows tens of thousands of distinct CDR3 sequences, approximately 50% of them singletons.

The sequenced material came from peripheral blood or thyroid tissue (not recorded which). The clonotype was recovered from a man aged 18 to 30 with Graves' hyperthyroidism. This sequence joins TRBV20-1 and TRBJ2-7; D may correspond to TRBD1 or TRBD2 (7 bases each). The CDR3 DNA sequence: TGCAGTGCGGACAGAGGGGGCGGGGGACTGTACGAGCAGTACTTC. Its protein product is CSADRGGGGLYEQYF.